This T cell receptor (beta chain) was recovered during a study of cytomegalovirus exposure and HLA in healthy donors. V lost 3 bases to trimming and J lost 5 bases; unmatched junction nucleotides: 4. The length of the CDR3 is 14 residues. Germline assignment: CDR1 SGHVS and CDR2 FNYEAQ. The repertoire was sequenced with immunoSEQ multiplex PCR; TCRdb's copy has only in-frame clones and lacks some. The table records fewer than 200,000 clones, 89% of them present only once. The receptor comes from a woman aged 18-30 years in good health and CMV-seropositive. The sample taken for sequencing was PBMCs. The chain recombines TRBV7-6 with TRBJ2-5, with 9 bases aligning to TRBD2. The CDR3 DNA sequence: TGTGCCAGCAGCTTGGCGGGAGGGCTTGAGACCCAGTACTTC. It encodes CASSLAGGLETQYF.